This T cell receptor beta chain was retrieved from a study of blood T cells in healthy people across ages. General study results and limits: CMV status of donors was not determined, possibly confounding expanded clonotype changes. Diversity figures derived from one million T cells were judged to underestimate the true value. Naive T cell percentage showed a strong correlation with TCR beta diversity.

V lost 4 bases and J lost 10; bases outside the gene matches: 7. The CDR3 is made up of 13 amino acids. Germline-derived CDR1 and CDR2 are SQVTM and ANQGSEA. This clonotype was detected a few times. Antigen: not known. Together with a sample-barcoded 5' primer, a J-beta primer mix was included in a second PCR lasting roughly 6 to 12 cycles. Template switching added a 12-random-nucleotide identifier to every cDNA molecule. TCRdb re-called the 5' RACE reads through MiXCR, storing one row per CDR3 protein. The sample shows about 620,000 distinct CDR3 sequences, over 40% of them seen only once. Sample: blood. The rearrangement links TRBV29-1 to TRBJ1-6, with 7 bases fitting TRBD1. The sequence derives from an elderly woman in good health. CDR3 sequence reads: CSVGQGPGSPLHF. DNA of the CDR3: TGCAGCGTTGGACAGGGCCCGGGGTCACCCCTCCACTTT.